This is a list of T cell receptor beta chains from one sample in a study of response to subunit inactivated influenza vaccine. TCRdb reprocessed the RT-PCR reads with MiXCR, giving one entry per CDR3 protein. The sample holds 500,000 to 600,000 distinct CDR3 sequences, approximately 15% seen once. Sequencing was performed on CD4+ T cells sorted from PBMCs, taken around 2 years after vaccination. These receptors were collected from a man in his fifties or sixties who received an inactivated influenza vaccine. CDR3s include the opening cysteine and the closing phenylalanine or tryptophan. D genes are given only for firm matches. A row's size may be missing; if present it is once, few, many or a size class.

clone size: few
J gene: TRBJ2-5
D gene: -
V gene: TRBV6-2/TRBV6-3
CDR3 protein: CASSSLAGVTQYF
CDR3 DNA: TGTGCCAGCAGTTCCCTAGCAGGGGTGACCCAGTACTTC

clone size: -
J gene: TRBJ2-1
D gene: -
V gene: TRBV28
CDR3 protein: CASSRPSVGAGNEQFF
CDR3 DNA: TGTGCCAGCAGTAGGCCATCAGTGGGCGCGGGAAATGAGCAGTTCTTC

clone size: -
J gene: TRBJ1-4
D gene: TRBD1
V gene: TRBV6-1
CDR3 protein: CASRTRQGEKLFF
CDR3 DNA: TGTGCCAGCAGGACGCGACAGGGAGAAAAACTGTTTTTT

clone size: few
J gene: TRBJ2-3
D gene: -
V gene: TRBV15
CDR3 protein: CATSRGEGADTQYF
CDR3 DNA: TGTGCCACCAGCAGGGGAGAGGGGGCAGATACGCAGTATTTT

clone size: few
J gene: TRBJ2-1
D gene: -
V gene: TRBV5-1
CDR3 protein: CASSTSSRGNYNEQFF
CDR3 DNA: TGCGCCAGCAGCACATCCAGCCGGGGGAACTACAATGAGCAGTTCTTC

clone size: many
J gene: TRBJ1-4
D gene: -
V gene: TRBV14
CDR3 protein: CASSHGTPSRREKLFF
CDR3 DNA: TGTGCCAGCAGCCACGGGACACCCTCGCGGCGTGAAAAACTGTTTTTT

clone size: few
J gene: TRBJ2-1
D gene: TRBD2
V gene: TRBV7-2
CDR3 protein: CASSPVGLAGVYNEQFF
CDR3 DNA: TGTGCCAGCAGCCCAGTAGGACTAGCGGGGGTCTACAATGAGCAGTTCTTC

clone size: many
J gene: TRBJ2-5
D gene: TRBD2
V gene: TRBV12-3/TRBV12-4
CDR3 protein: CASSGRTSGETQYF
CDR3 DNA: TGTGCCAGCAGTGGCCGGACTAGCGGAGAGACCCAGTACTTC

clone size: few
J gene: TRBJ2-1
D gene: TRBD1
V gene: TRBV6-7
CDR3 protein: CASSYSEFGLGTGEAYNEQFF
CDR3 DNA: TGTGCCAGCAGTTATTCCGAGTTTGGACTTGGGACAGGGGAAGCCTACAATGAGCAGTTCTTC

clone size: -
J gene: TRBJ1-4
D gene: -
V gene: TRBV20-1
CDR3 protein: CSGSEGRLNEKLFF
CDR3 DNA: TGCAGTGGGTCGGAAGGGCGACTTAATGAAAAACTGTTTTTT

clone size: few
J gene: TRBJ2-2
D gene: -
V gene: TRBV24-1
CDR3 protein: CATGFPGGCPGELFF
CDR3 DNA: TGTGCCACCGGATTCCCCGGCGGGTGTCCCGGGGAGCTGTTTTTT

clone size: few
J gene: TRBJ2-7
D gene: TRBD2
V gene: TRBV20-1
CDR3 protein: CSAQDLAGGLYEQYF
CDR3 DNA: TGCAGTGCCCAGGACCTAGCGGGAGGTTTGTACGAGCAGTACTTC

clone size: few
J gene: TRBJ2-4
D gene: -
V gene: TRBV18
CDR3 protein: CASSPRENIQYF
CDR3 DNA: TGTGCCAGCTCACCAAGGGAAAACATTCAGTACTTC

clone size: many
J gene: TRBJ1-5
D gene: -
V gene: TRBV6-1
CDR3 protein: CASSRDNQPQHF
CDR3 DNA: TGTGCCAGCTCAAGGGACAATCAGCCCCAGCATTTT

clone size: few
J gene: TRBJ2-3
D gene: -
V gene: TRBV9
CDR3 protein: CASSVMGPSTDTQYF
CDR3 DNA: TGTGCCAGCAGCGTGATGGGACCAAGCACAGATACGCAGTATTTT

clone size: -
J gene: TRBJ1-5
D gene: -
V gene: TRBV4-1
CDR3 protein: CASSQALGDNQPQHF
CDR3 DNA: TGCGCCAGCAGCCAAGCTCTAGGGGACAATCAGCCCCAGCATTTT

clone size: few
J gene: TRBJ2-2
D gene: -
V gene: TRBV4-2
CDR3 protein: CASSQENANTGELFF
CDR3 DNA: TGTGCCAGCAGCCAAGAGAATGCGAACACCGGGGAGCTGTTTTTT

clone size: -
J gene: TRBJ2-7
D gene: TRBD1
V gene: TRBV7-2
CDR3 protein: CASSLGTGVPYEQYF
CDR3 DNA: TGTGCCAGCAGCTTAGGGACAGGAGTGCCCTACGAGCAGTACTTC

clone size: many
J gene: TRBJ2-3
D gene: -
V gene: TRBV11-2
CDR3 protein: CASSLLASSITDTQYF
CDR3 DNA: TGTGCCAGCAGCTTACTGGCTAGCAGCATCACAGATACGCAGTATTTT

clone size: few
J gene: TRBJ2-1
D gene: TRBD1
V gene: TRBV12-3/TRBV12-4
CDR3 protein: CASTWGQGVYNEQFF
CDR3 DNA: TGTGCCAGCACCTGGGGACAGGGTGTCTACAATGAGCAGTTCTTC

clone size: -
J gene: TRBJ1-2
D gene: -
V gene: TRBV29-1
CDR3 protein: CSVDAEGPRGYGYTF
CDR3 DNA: TGCAGCGTTGATGCAGAGGGCCCCCGGGGGTATGGCTACACCTTC

clone size: -
J gene: TRBJ1-2
D gene: TRBD1
V gene: TRBV5-6
CDR3 protein: CASSPGVGGAGYTF
CDR3 DNA: TGTGCCAGCAGCCCCGGGGTAGGGGGCGCGGGCTACACCTTC

clone size: few
J gene: TRBJ2-1
D gene: -
V gene: TRBV4-1
CDR3 protein: CASSQEPTRDNEQFF
CDR3 DNA: TGCGCCAGCAGCCAAGAACCAACTAGAGACAATGAGCAGTTCTTC

clone size: few
J gene: TRBJ2-3
D gene: -
V gene: TRBV18
CDR3 protein: CASSPQSPTDTQYF
CDR3 DNA: TGTGCCAGCTCACCACAATCCCCCACAGATACGCAGTATTTT

clone size: -
J gene: TRBJ2-7
D gene: -
V gene: TRBV6-2/TRBV6-3
CDR3 protein: CASRDTVSYEQYF
CDR3 DNA: TGTGCCAGCCGGGACACGGTCTCCTACGAGCAGTACTTC

clone size: -
J gene: TRBJ1-4
D gene: -
V gene: TRBV5-1
CDR3 protein: CASSPGPTNEKLFF
CDR3 DNA: TGCGCCAGCAGCCCGGGACCGACAAATGAAAAACTGTTTTTT

clone size: many
J gene: TRBJ2-3
D gene: -
V gene: TRBV12-3/TRBV12-4
CDR3 protein: CASSSETDTQYF
CDR3 DNA: TGTGCCAGCAGTTCTGAAACAGATACGCAGTATTTT

clone size: few
J gene: TRBJ2-4
D gene: -
V gene: TRBV4-2
CDR3 protein: CASSQGGQLENIQYF
CDR3 DNA: TGTGCCAGCAGCCAGGGGGGACAGCTAGAAAACATTCAGTACTTC

clone size: -
J gene: TRBJ2-1
D gene: -
V gene: TRBV27
CDR3 protein: CASSGGSGPYNEQFF
CDR3 DNA: TGTGCCAGCAGTGGGGGTAGCGGTCCCTACAATGAGCAGTTCTTC

clone size: -
J gene: TRBJ2-1
D gene: -
V gene: TRBV7-6
CDR3 protein: CASSIGQYNEQFF
CDR3 DNA: TGTGCCAGCAGCATAGGACAGTACAATGAGCAGTTCTTC

clone size: -
J gene: TRBJ1-2
D gene: TRBD1
V gene: TRBV20-1
CDR3 protein: CSARDGTGGNAYGYTF
CDR3 DNA: TGCAGTGCTAGAGATGGGACAGGCGGAAACGCCTATGGCTACACCTTC

clone size: many
J gene: TRBJ2-1
D gene: TRBD2
V gene: TRBV29-1
CDR3 protein: CSARLADNEQFF
CDR3 DNA: TGCAGCGCCAGGCTAGCGGATAATGAGCAGTTCTTC

clone size: -
J gene: TRBJ2-1
D gene: TRBD2
V gene: TRBV7-2
CDR3 protein: CASSRTSGSRHEQFF
CDR3 DNA: TGTGCCAGCAGCCGTACTAGCGGGAGTCGCCATGAGCAGTTCTTC

clone size: many
J gene: TRBJ2-4
D gene: TRBD2
V gene: TRBV12-5
CDR3 protein: CASGLVPSSGRENIQYF
CDR3 DNA: TGTGCTAGTGGTTTGGTACCAAGTAGCGGGAGGGAAAACATTCAGTACTTC

clone size: -
J gene: TRBJ1-5
D gene: -
V gene: TRBV6-2/TRBV6-3
CDR3 protein: CASSYTSEISPQHF
CDR3 DNA: TGTGCCAGCAGTTACACTAGTGAAATTAGCCCCCAGCATTTT

clone size: -
J gene: TRBJ2-3
D gene: -
V gene: TRBV10-3
CDR3 protein: CAISDGQGDTQYF
CDR3 DNA: TGTGCCATCAGTGACGGTCAGGGAGATACGCAGTATTTT

clone size: few
J gene: TRBJ2-3
D gene: -
V gene: TRBV4-3
CDR3 protein: CASSRLVSTDTQYF
CDR3 DNA: TGCGCCAGCAGCCGACTAGTGAGCACAGATACGCAGTATTTT

clone size: -
J gene: TRBJ1-5
D gene: TRBD1
V gene: TRBV18
CDR3 protein: CARGQGVSGNQPQHF
CDR3 DNA: TGTGCCAGAGGGCAGGGGGTGAGTGGCAATCAGCCCCAGCATTTT

clone size: few
J gene: TRBJ2-7
D gene: -
V gene: TRBV7-2
CDR3 protein: CASSVRRNTYEQYF
CDR3 DNA: TGTGCCAGCAGCGTAAGACGGAATACCTACGAGCAGTACTTC

clone size: -
J gene: TRBJ1-6
D gene: -
V gene: TRBV5-1
CDR3 protein: CASSYGTNSPLHF
CDR3 DNA: TGCGCCAGCAGCTACGGTACGAATTCACCCCTCCACTTT

clone size: -
J gene: TRBJ2-1
D gene: TRBD2
V gene: TRBV28
CDR3 protein: CASSFSPYTGGEYNEQFF
CDR3 DNA: TGTGCCAGCAGTTTCTCCCCCTATACGGGAGGGGAATACAATGAGCAGTTCTTC

clone size: many
J gene: TRBJ2-1
D gene: -
V gene: TRBV6-1
CDR3 protein: CASSEGLDGNEQFF
CDR3 DNA: TGTGCCAGCAGTGAGGGGTTGGACGGCAATGAGCAGTTCTTC

clone size: few
J gene: TRBJ2-7
D gene: -
V gene: TRBV3-1
CDR3 protein: CASSQSEYEQYF
CDR3 DNA: TGTGCCAGCAGCCAAAGTGAGTACGAGCAGTACTTC

clone size: few
J gene: TRBJ2-1
D gene: TRBD2
V gene: TRBV7-9
CDR3 protein: CASSYPSGRINEQFF
CDR3 DNA: TGTGCCAGCAGCTACCCTAGCGGGAGGATCAATGAGCAGTTCTTC

clone size: few
J gene: TRBJ2-3
D gene: -
V gene: TRBV20-1
CDR3 protein: CSASNRAYDTQYF
CDR3 DNA: TGCAGTGCTAGTAACAGGGCCTACGATACGCAGTATTTT

clone size: -
J gene: TRBJ2-7
D gene: -
V gene: TRBV28
CDR3 protein: CASSSTWFPYEQYF
CDR3 DNA: TGTGCCAGCAGTTCGACCTGGTTTCCCTACGAGCAGTACTTC

clone size: many
J gene: TRBJ1-6
D gene: TRBD1
V gene: TRBV3-1
CDR3 protein: CASSQAGTGNGSPLHF
CDR3 DNA: TGTGCCAGCAGCCAAGCAGGGACAGGGAATGGTTCACCCCTCCACTTT

clone size: many
J gene: TRBJ2-5
D gene: TRBD1
V gene: TRBV12-3/TRBV12-4
CDR3 protein: CASKVGTGDPRTQYF
CDR3 DNA: TGTGCCAGCAAGGTGGGGACAGGGGACCCAAGGACCCAGTACTTC

clone size: few
J gene: TRBJ2-3
D gene: TRBD1
V gene: TRBV7-2
CDR3 protein: CASSSLGQGTDTQYF
CDR3 DNA: TGTGCCAGCAGCTCCCTAGGACAGGGCACAGATACGCAGTATTTT

clone size: many
J gene: TRBJ2-1
D gene: -
V gene: TRBV5-1
CDR3 protein: CASSLTGRGRYNEQFF
CDR3 DNA: TGCGCCAGCAGCTTGACGGGGCGGGGGCGCTACAATGAGCAGTTCTTC

clone size: -
J gene: TRBJ1-1
D gene: -
V gene: TRBV29-1
CDR3 protein: CSVSFRGDTEAFF
CDR3 DNA: TGCAGCGTGTCTTTTAGGGGGGACACTGAAGCTTTCTTT

clone size: few
J gene: TRBJ2-3
D gene: -
V gene: TRBV20-1
CDR3 protein: CSAREGTGSTDTQYF
CDR3 DNA: TGCAGTGCTAGAGAGGGGACTGGAAGCACAGATACGCAGTATTTT

clone size: -
J gene: TRBJ1-1
D gene: -
V gene: TRBV20-1
CDR3 protein: CSASRDPYAEAFF
CDR3 DNA: TGCAGTGCTAGCCGGGACCCCTACGCTGAAGCTTTCTTT

clone size: few
J gene: TRBJ2-7
D gene: -
V gene: TRBV28
CDR3 protein: CASSLWGFEQYF
CDR3 DNA: TGTGCCAGCAGTTTATGGGGGTTTGAGCAGTACTTC

clone size: -
J gene: TRBJ2-2
D gene: -
V gene: TRBV6-2/TRBV6-3
CDR3 protein: CASKTYNANTGELFF
CDR3 DNA: TGTGCCAGCAAAACCTACAACGCGAACACCGGGGAGCTGTTTTTT

clone size: few
J gene: TRBJ2-7
D gene: -
V gene: TRBV4-2
CDR3 protein: CASSQDGTKPYEQYF
CDR3 DNA: TGTGCCAGCAGCCAAGATGGGACGAAACCCTACGAGCAGTACTTC

clone size: few
J gene: TRBJ2-4
D gene: -
V gene: TRBV4-3
CDR3 protein: CASSQDGLLAKNIQYF
CDR3 DNA: TGCGCCAGCAGCCAAGATGGTCTATTAGCCAAAAACATTCAGTACTTC

clone size: many
J gene: TRBJ2-1
D gene: TRBD2
V gene: TRBV4-1
CDR3 protein: CASSPLATSGYNEQFF
CDR3 DNA: TGCGCCAGCAGCCCCCTCGCAACTAGCGGCTACAATGAGCAGTTCTTC